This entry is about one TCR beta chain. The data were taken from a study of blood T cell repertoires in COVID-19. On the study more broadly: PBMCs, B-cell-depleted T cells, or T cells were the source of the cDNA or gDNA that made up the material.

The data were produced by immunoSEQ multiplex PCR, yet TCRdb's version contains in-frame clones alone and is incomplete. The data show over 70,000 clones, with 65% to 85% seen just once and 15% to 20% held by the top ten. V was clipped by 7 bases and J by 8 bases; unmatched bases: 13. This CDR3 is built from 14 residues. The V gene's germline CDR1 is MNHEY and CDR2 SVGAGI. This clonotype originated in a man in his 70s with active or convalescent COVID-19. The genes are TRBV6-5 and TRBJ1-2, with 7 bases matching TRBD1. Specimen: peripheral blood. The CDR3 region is CASTPGDSRMGYTF. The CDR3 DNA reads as TGTGCCAGCACTCCGGGGGACAGCCGGATGGGCTACACCTTC.